The rows below give T cell receptor beta chains drawn from one sample of a study of shared clonotypes between healthy human individuals. Sequencing used immunoSEQ multiplex PCR; TCRdb keeps in-frame clones, though not all of them. The repertoire holds 550,000 to 800,000 clones, with less than 95% as singletons. Sample: memory CD8+ T cells from PBMCs. Receptor source: a man between 18 and 35 years old in good health. Some clones in this sample may be carry-over from other donors' samples. Each CDR3 is given with its conserved first and last residue. A D gene is named only where the DNA matches it firmly. Part of the rows lack a size; the others show once, few, many or a class for expanded clones.

j_call: TRBJ2-2
d_call: TRBD1
clone_size: -
v_call: TRBV4-3
cdr3_nt: TGCGCCAGCAGCCAAGACAGGGGGCTAAACGGGGAGCTGTTTTTT
cdr3_aa: CASSQDRGLNGELFF

j_call: TRBJ1-1
d_call: -
clone_size: -
v_call: TRBV19
cdr3_nt: TGTGCCAGTAGTATTGGTTCAGGGGATTATACTGAAGCTTTCTTT
cdr3_aa: CASSIGSGDYTEAFF

j_call: TRBJ1-5
d_call: -
clone_size: -
v_call: TRBV18
cdr3_nt: TGTGCCAGCTCACGTTTACCAGCGAATCAGCCCCAGCATTTT
cdr3_aa: CASSRLPANQPQHF

j_call: TRBJ2-7
d_call: -
clone_size: -
v_call: TRBV6-1
cdr3_nt: TGTGCCAGCAGCGCAGGGAGGACCTACGAGCAGTACTTC
cdr3_aa: CASSAGRTYEQYF

j_call: TRBJ1-5
d_call: -
clone_size: -
v_call: TRBV6-5
cdr3_nt: TGTGCCAGCAGCCCACTCGGGACCCATCAGCCCCAGCATTTT
cdr3_aa: CASSPLGTHQPQHF

j_call: TRBJ2-7
d_call: TRBD1
clone_size: -
v_call: TRBV5-1
cdr3_nt: TGCGCCAGCAGCTTAGGGGACAGGGGTTATTCCTACGAGCAGTACTTC
cdr3_aa: CASSLGDRGYSYEQYF

j_call: TRBJ1-1
d_call: -
clone_size: -
v_call: TRBV5-6
cdr3_nt: TGTGCCAGCAGCTTGGTTGCCAGTTCGAACACTGAAGCTTTCTTT
cdr3_aa: CASSLVASSNTEAFF

j_call: TRBJ2-2
d_call: TRBD1
clone_size: -
v_call: TRBV11-2
cdr3_nt: TGTGCCAGCAGCCCGATTAGGGGGGACAGGGGGCTTGGCACCGGGGAGCTGTTTTTT
cdr3_aa: CASSPIRGDRGLGTGELFF

j_call: TRBJ1-2
d_call: TRBD1
clone_size: -
v_call: TRBV13
cdr3_nt: TGTGCCAGCAGCTTAGGTGGGGGACAGGGAAGGGCCCTCGGCCCCTTC
cdr3_aa: CASSLGGGQGRALGPF

j_call: TRBJ2-1
d_call: TRBD2
clone_size: -
v_call: TRBV9
cdr3_nt: TGTGCCAGCAGCTTAACTCCGGGACTAGCGGGAGGCTCTCAGGAAGAGCAGTTCTTC
cdr3_aa: CASSLTPGLAGGSQEEQFF

j_call: TRBJ2-3
d_call: TRBD2
clone_size: -
v_call: TRBV9
cdr3_nt: TGTGCCAGCAGTTATACTAGCGGGAGGGCGTTCACAGATACGCAGTATTTT
cdr3_aa: CASSYTSGRAFTDTQYF

j_call: TRBJ1-1
d_call: TRBD1
clone_size: -
v_call: TRBV10-3
cdr3_nt: TGTGCCATCGGGGCCGGGACAGGGATATTTAGCGGAGCTTTCTTT
cdr3_aa: CAIGAGTGIFSGAFF

j_call: TRBJ2-1
d_call: TRBD2
clone_size: -
v_call: TRBV27
cdr3_nt: TGTGCCAGCAGTTTCGGAGCGGGAGCCTCCTACAATGAGCAGTTCTTC
cdr3_aa: CASSFGAGASYNEQFF

j_call: TRBJ1-5
d_call: -
clone_size: few
v_call: TRBV7-9
cdr3_nt: TGTGCCAGCAGCTTAGCGCTCGGGGATCAGCCCCAGCATTTT
cdr3_aa: CASSLALGDQPQHF

j_call: TRBJ2-7
d_call: TRBD1
clone_size: -
v_call: TRBV7-9
cdr3_nt: TGTGCCAGCAGCTTAGCAGGGGGCTCTTACGAGCAGTACTTC
cdr3_aa: CASSLAGGSYEQYF

j_call: TRBJ1-2
d_call: TRBD1
clone_size: once
v_call: TRBV27
cdr3_nt: TGTGCCAGCAGTTTATACCCGAGACAGGGCTATGGCTACACCTTC
cdr3_aa: CASSLYPRQGYGYTF

j_call: TRBJ2-2
d_call: -
clone_size: -
v_call: TRBV5-1
cdr3_nt: TGCGCCAGCAGCTTGAGATTCGGGGAGCTGTTTTTT
cdr3_aa: CASSLRFGELFF

j_call: TRBJ1-4
d_call: TRBD1
clone_size: few
v_call: TRBV30
cdr3_nt: TGTGCCTGGCATCCAGGGGGAAATGAAAAACTGTTTTTT
cdr3_aa: CAWHPGGNEKLFF

j_call: TRBJ1-1
d_call: -
clone_size: -
v_call: TRBV19
cdr3_nt: TGTGCCAGTAGTATGGCCCCAGTAGGACTGAACACTGAAGCTTTCTTT
cdr3_aa: CASSMAPVGLNTEAFF

j_call: TRBJ2-7
d_call: TRBD1
clone_size: -
v_call: TRBV27
cdr3_nt: TGTGCCAGCAGTCCAATCCCGACAGGGACAGACGAGCAGTACTTC
cdr3_aa: CASSPIPTGTDEQYF

j_call: TRBJ2-1
d_call: -
clone_size: -
v_call: TRBV11-2
cdr3_nt: TGTGCCAGCAGTCTTGGAGGGAGCAGGAATGAGCAGTTCTTC
cdr3_aa: CASSLGGSRNEQFF

j_call: TRBJ2-5
d_call: -
clone_size: -
v_call: TRBV7-2
cdr3_nt: TGTGCCAGCAGCTTATTCGACGGGATCCCACCAGAGACCCAGTACTTC
cdr3_aa: CASSLFDGIPPETQYF

j_call: TRBJ1-1
d_call: -
clone_size: -
v_call: TRBV28
cdr3_nt: TGTGCCAGCAGTCTCCGGGGCGACACGACCACTGAAGCTTTCTTT
cdr3_aa: CASSLRGDTTTEAFF

j_call: TRBJ1-4
d_call: -
clone_size: -
v_call: TRBV9
cdr3_nt: TGTGCCAGCACCGGAATGAGGGGTGAAAAACTGTTTTTT
cdr3_aa: CASTGMRGEKLFF

j_call: TRBJ2-1
d_call: TRBD2
clone_size: -
v_call: TRBV4-2
cdr3_nt: TGTGCCAGCAGCCAAGAGTGGTCCCGGACTAGCCTCTACAATGAGCAGTTCTTC
cdr3_aa: CASSQEWSRTSLYNEQFF

j_call: TRBJ2-3
d_call: TRBD2
clone_size: -
v_call: TRBV5-6
cdr3_nt: TGTGCCAGCACCTACCAGGGCGTAGCGGGACCAGATACGCAGTATTTT
cdr3_aa: CASTYQGVAGPDTQYF

j_call: TRBJ2-2
d_call: -
clone_size: -
v_call: TRBV4-1
cdr3_nt: TGCGCCAGCAGCCAAGATTCTAGGCCGAACACCGGGGAGCTGTTTTTT
cdr3_aa: CASSQDSRPNTGELFF

j_call: TRBJ1-2
d_call: TRBD1
clone_size: -
v_call: TRBV27
cdr3_nt: TGTGCCAGCAGTTTACTGTCGACAGGGGGGGGCTATGGCTACACCTTC
cdr3_aa: CASSLLSTGGGYGYTF

j_call: TRBJ2-2
d_call: -
clone_size: once
v_call: TRBV7-6
cdr3_nt: TGTGCCAGCAGAGTGGCCGTAAGCACCGGGGAGCTGTTTTTT
cdr3_aa: CASRVAVSTGELFF

j_call: TRBJ2-3
d_call: -
clone_size: -
v_call: TRBV28
cdr3_nt: TGTGCCAGCAGTTCCTTCATTACGCAGTATTTT
cdr3_aa: CASSSFITQYF

j_call: TRBJ2-2
d_call: TRBD2
clone_size: -
v_call: TRBV28
cdr3_nt: TGTGCCAGCAGTTCGGGACTAGCGGGACCTCACACCGGGGAGCTGTTTTTT
cdr3_aa: CASSSGLAGPHTGELFF

j_call: TRBJ1-3
d_call: TRBD1
clone_size: once
v_call: TRBV5-6
cdr3_nt: TGTGCCAGCAGCCAGGGGGAGGGGCTGGAAAACACCATATATTTT
cdr3_aa: CASSQGEGLENTIYF

j_call: TRBJ2-2
d_call: TRBD1
clone_size: -
v_call: TRBV6-1
cdr3_nt: TGTGCCTCTCAGGGGGCCCTGAACACCGGGGAGCTGTTTTTT
cdr3_aa: CASQGALNTGELFF

j_call: TRBJ2-6
d_call: -
clone_size: -
v_call: TRBV29-1
cdr3_nt: TGCAGCGTTGTGAAGGGTTCTTCTGGGGCCAACGTCCTGACTTTC
cdr3_aa: CSVVKGSSGANVLTF

j_call: TRBJ1-4
d_call: -
clone_size: few
v_call: TRBV2
cdr3_nt: TGTGCCAGCAGTGAATCGGTTGATTTCGGAAAACTGTTTTTT
cdr3_aa: CASSESVDFGKLFF

j_call: TRBJ2-7
d_call: TRBD1
clone_size: -
v_call: TRBV10-3
cdr3_nt: TGTGCCATCAGTGAGCGGGACAGGGATTCCTACGAGCAGTACTTC
cdr3_aa: CAISERDRDSYEQYF

j_call: TRBJ2-4
d_call: -
clone_size: -
v_call: TRBV28
cdr3_nt: TGTGCCAGCAGTTTCAGCCGGGCAGGGCCGCTAGCCAAAAACATTCAGTACTTC
cdr3_aa: CASSFSRAGPLAKNIQYF

j_call: TRBJ1-2
d_call: TRBD1
clone_size: -
v_call: TRBV6-1
cdr3_nt: TGTGCCAGCAGTGAAGGAGGGACAGCGGCGAGCTACACCTTC
cdr3_aa: CASSEGGTAASYTF

j_call: TRBJ2-3
d_call: -
clone_size: -
v_call: TRBV5-1
cdr3_nt: TGCGCCAGCAGCAAGGACGGCCTGCAGTATTTT
cdr3_aa: CASSKDGLQYF

j_call: TRBJ2-1
d_call: -
clone_size: -
v_call: TRBV2
cdr3_nt: TGTGCCAGCAGCAACGACAAGTACAATGAGCAGTTCTTC
cdr3_aa: CASSNDKYNEQFF

j_call: TRBJ2-2
d_call: -
clone_size: -
v_call: TRBV6-5
cdr3_nt: TGTGCCAGCAGTTACGGTCGGGCCGGGGAGCTGTTTTTT
cdr3_aa: CASSYGRAGELFF

j_call: TRBJ1-2
d_call: -
clone_size: -
v_call: TRBV30
cdr3_nt: TGTGCCTTAACTAACTATGGCTACACCTTC
cdr3_aa: CALTNYGYTF

j_call: TRBJ2-2
d_call: -
clone_size: -
v_call: TRBV5-8
cdr3_nt: TGTGCCAGCAGCTTGTCCTACACCGGGGAGCTGTTTTTT
cdr3_aa: CASSLSYTGELFF

j_call: TRBJ2-2
d_call: -
clone_size: -
v_call: TRBV6-5
cdr3_nt: TGTGCCAGCAGTTACGGAAGCTGGGCCACCGGGGAGCTGTTTTTT
cdr3_aa: CASSYGSWATGELFF

j_call: TRBJ2-2
d_call: -
clone_size: once
v_call: TRBV7-9
cdr3_nt: TGTGCCAGCAGCTTCTCCGGGACACTTGACGGGGAGCTGTTTTTT
cdr3_aa: CASSFSGTLDGELFF

j_call: TRBJ2-7
d_call: TRBD2
clone_size: -
v_call: TRBV28
cdr3_nt: TGTGCCAGCATGACCTGGACTAGCGTTCACCACGAGCAGTACTTC
cdr3_aa: CASMTWTSVHHEQYF

j_call: TRBJ2-7
d_call: -
clone_size: -
v_call: TRBV30
cdr3_nt: TGTGCCTGGGATCCAGTAATCTCCTACGAGCAGTACTTC
cdr3_aa: CAWDPVISYEQYF